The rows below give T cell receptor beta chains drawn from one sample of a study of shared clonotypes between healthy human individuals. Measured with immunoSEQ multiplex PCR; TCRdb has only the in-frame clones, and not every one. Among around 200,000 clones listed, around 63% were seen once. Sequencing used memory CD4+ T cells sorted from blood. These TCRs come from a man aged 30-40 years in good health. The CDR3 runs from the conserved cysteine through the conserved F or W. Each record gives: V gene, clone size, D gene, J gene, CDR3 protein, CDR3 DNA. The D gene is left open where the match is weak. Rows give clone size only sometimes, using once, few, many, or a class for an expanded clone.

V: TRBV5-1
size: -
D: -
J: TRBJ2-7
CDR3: CASSLGLDYEQYF
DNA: TGCGCCAGCAGCTTGGGGCTTGACTACGAGCAGTACTTC

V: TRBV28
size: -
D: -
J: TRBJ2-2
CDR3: CASSVASGELFF
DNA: TGTGCCAGCAGCGTAGCGTCCGGGGAGCTGTTTTTT

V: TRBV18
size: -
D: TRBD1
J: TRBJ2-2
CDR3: CASSAGQVNTGELFF
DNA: TGTGCCAGCTCAGCAGGACAGGTGAACACCGGGGAGCTGTTTTTT

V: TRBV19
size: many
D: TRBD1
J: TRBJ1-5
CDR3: CASTRGRGPNQPQHF
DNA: TGTGCCAGTACCAGGGGGCGTGGGCCCAATCAGCCCCAGCATTTT

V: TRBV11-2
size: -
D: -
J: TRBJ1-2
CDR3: CASSMASQGRLYGYTF
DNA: TGTGCCAGCAGCATGGCGTCACAGGGTAGGCTCTATGGCTACACCTTC

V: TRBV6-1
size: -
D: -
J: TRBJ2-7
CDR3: CASSGQGLSYEQYF
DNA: TGTGCCAGCAGTGGCCAGGGACTCTCCTACGAGCAGTACTTC

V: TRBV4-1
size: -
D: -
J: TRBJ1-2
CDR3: CASSHTGQNYGYTF
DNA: TGCGCCAGCAGCCACACGGGACAAAACTATGGCTACACCTTC

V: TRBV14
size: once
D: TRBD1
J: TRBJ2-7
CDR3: CASSRTGAGVYEQYF
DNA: TGTGCCAGCAGCCGAACAGGGGCCGGGGTCTACGAGCAGTACTTC

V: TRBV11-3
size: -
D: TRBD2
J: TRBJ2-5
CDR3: CASSVTSAQTQYF
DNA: TGTGCCAGCAGCGTAACTAGCGCGCAGACCCAGTACTTC

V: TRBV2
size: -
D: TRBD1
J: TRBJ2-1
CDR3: CASSPQGAREQFF
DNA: TGTGCCAGCAGCCCACAGGGGGCGAGGGAGCAGTTCTTC

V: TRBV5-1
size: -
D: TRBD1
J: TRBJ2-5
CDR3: CASSAGDREQTQYF
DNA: TGCGCCAGCAGCGCGGGGGACAGGGAACAGACCCAGTACTTC

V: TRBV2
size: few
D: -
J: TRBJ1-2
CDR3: CASSDLSPFGYTF
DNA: TGTGCCAGCAGTGATCTCAGCCCCTTTGGCTACACCTTC

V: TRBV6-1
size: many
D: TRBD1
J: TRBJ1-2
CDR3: CASSTRTGHYGYTF
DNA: TGTGCCAGCAGTACCCGGACAGGGCACTATGGCTACACCTTC

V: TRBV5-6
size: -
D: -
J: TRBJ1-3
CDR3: CASSQIEQRLSGNTIYF
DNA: TGTGCCAGCAGCCAGATTGAGCAGAGGCTCTCTGGAAACACCATATATTTT

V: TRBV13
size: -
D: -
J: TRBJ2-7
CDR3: CASSLGQVYGEQYF
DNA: TGTGCCAGCAGCTTAGGTCAAGTATACGGCGAGCAGTACTTC

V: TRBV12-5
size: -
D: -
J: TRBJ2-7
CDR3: CASGFSPYEQYF
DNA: TGTGCTAGTGGTTTTTCTCCCTATGAGCAGTACTTC

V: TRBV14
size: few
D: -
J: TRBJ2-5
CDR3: CASSRMTQETQYF
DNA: TGTGCCAGCAGCCGAATGACCCAAGAGACCCAGTACTTC

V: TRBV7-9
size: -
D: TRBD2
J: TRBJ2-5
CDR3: CASTKGTTFQETQYF
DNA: TGTGCCAGCACCAAAGGGACTACGTTCCAAGAGACCCAGTACTTC

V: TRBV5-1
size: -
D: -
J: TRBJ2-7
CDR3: CASKPVDIGEQYF
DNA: TGCGCCAGCAAACCCGTGGACATTGGCGAGCAGTACTTC

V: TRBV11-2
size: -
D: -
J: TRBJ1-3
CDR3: CASSATSGNTIYF
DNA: TGTGCCAGCAGCGCAACCTCTGGAAACACCATATATTTT

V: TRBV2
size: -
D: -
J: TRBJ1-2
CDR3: CASSEEQGGYGYTF
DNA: TGTGCCAGCAGTGAGGAACAGGGAGGTTATGGCTACACCTTC

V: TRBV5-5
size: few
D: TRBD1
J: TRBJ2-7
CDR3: CASSLEAGTAYEQYF
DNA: TGTGCCAGCAGCTTGGAGGCCGGGACAGCCTACGAGCAGTACTTC

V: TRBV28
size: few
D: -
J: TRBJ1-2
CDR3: CASSSQGNYGYTF
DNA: TGTGCCAGCAGTTCCCAGGGGAACTATGGCTACACCTTC

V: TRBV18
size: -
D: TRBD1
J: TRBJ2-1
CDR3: CASSNTATGTAYNEQFF
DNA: TGTGCCAGCTCAAATACTGCTACCGGGACAGCGTACAATGAGCAGTTCTTC

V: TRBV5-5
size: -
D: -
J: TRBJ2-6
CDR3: CASLLFAQSRANVLTF
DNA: TGTGCCAGCTTACTGTTCGCACAAAGTCGGGCCAACGTCCTGACTTTC

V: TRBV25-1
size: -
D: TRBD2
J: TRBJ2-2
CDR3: CASSVTSGRGAGELFF
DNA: TGTGCCAGCAGTGTGACTAGCGGGAGGGGAGCCGGGGAGCTGTTTTTT

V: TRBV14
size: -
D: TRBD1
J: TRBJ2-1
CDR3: CASSQGLDRLSYNEQFF
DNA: TGTGCCAGCAGCCAAGGACTGGACAGGCTGAGCTACAATGAGCAGTTCTTC

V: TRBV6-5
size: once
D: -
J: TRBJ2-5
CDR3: CASGSDQETQYF
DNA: TGTGCCAGCGGATCGGATCAAGAGACCCAGTACTTC

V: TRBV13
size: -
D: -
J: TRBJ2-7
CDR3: CASSWIGHKGYEQYF
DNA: TGTGCCAGCAGCTGGATTGGACATAAGGGCTACGAGCAGTACTTC

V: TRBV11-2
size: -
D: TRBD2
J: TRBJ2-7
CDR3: CASSSIAGQDAYEQYF
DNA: TGTGCCAGCAGCTCGATAGCGGGTCAGGACGCATACGAGCAGTACTTC

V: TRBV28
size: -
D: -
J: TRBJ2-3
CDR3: CASSPRLTDTQYF
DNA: TGTGCCAGCAGCCCACGACTTACCGATACGCAGTATTTT

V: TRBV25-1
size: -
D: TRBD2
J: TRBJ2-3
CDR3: CASSPTSGIKDTQYF
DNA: TGTGCCAGCAGTCCGACTAGCGGGATAAAAGATACGCAGTATTTT